Listed here are 15 T cell receptor beta chains from one sample, sequenced in a study of blood T cell repertoires in COVID-19. TCRdb's table, derived via immunoSEQ multiplex PCR, lists solely in-frame clones and lacks some. This sample has around 130,000 clones; approximately 83% occur once, and the top ten carry around 19%. Sequenced: peripheral blood. The receptor set was obtained from a woman aged 45-65 years who had recovered from COVID-19.

This clone showed up just a few times. The chain uses TRBV5-1 and TRBJ2-1; maybe TRBD2 (5 bases). CDR1 SGHRS and CDR2 YFSETQ come from the germline V gene. The CDR3 spans 12 residues. The V end was cut by 2 bases, the J end by 8 bases, with 8 bases between. The CDR3 DNA reads TGCGCCAGCAGCTTCGAGGGCGATGAGCAGTTCTTC. Its protein product is CASSFEGDEQFF.

The chain couples TRBV25-1 to TRBJ2-1, with D perhaps matching TRBD2 (6 bases). This CDR3 spans 11 amino acids. Trimming took 5 bases from V and 8 from J, leaving 7 bases between them. Germline CDR1 reads MGHDK; CDR2 reads SYGVNS. The CDR3 spells CASSWGDEQFF. The CDR3 DNA sequence: TGTGCCAGCAGTTGGGGGGATGAGCAGTTCTTC.

The rearrangement links TRBV9 to TRBJ2-1; perhaps TRBD2 as D (5 bases). Germline V gene lookup returns CDR1 SGDLS and CDR2 YYNGEE. With 2 bases removed from V and 12 bases from J, the gap between germline ends came to 15 bases. The length of the CDR3 is 13 residues. The CDR3 spells CASSVLDQEVQFF. The CDR3 DNA sequence: TGTGCCAGCAGCGTTTTAGACCAGGAGGTGCAGTTCTTC.

This clone turned up a few times. V and J are TRBV5-1 and TRBJ2-1; 7 bases are a match to TRBD1. CDR3 length equals 14 residues. V lost 0 bases, J lost 5 bases, and 2 bases stayed unmatched. Germline CDR1 reads SGHRS; CDR2 reads YFSETQ. CDR3 coding DNA: TGCGCCAGCAGCTTGGTGGGACAGAACAATGAGCAGTTCTTC. Amino acids: CASSLVGQNNEQFF.

This clone has more than one count but fewer than ten. V and J are TRBV19 and TRBJ1-2, with 11 nucleotides matching TRBD1. The germline V gene has CDR1 LNHDA and CDR2 SQIVND (reference sequence). This CDR3 is built from 14 residues. V shed 5 bases, J shed 3 bases, and the junction held 2 bases outside the gene matches. The CDR3 sequence is CASSGDRGDYGYTF. Here the CDR3 DNA reads TGTGCCAGTAGTGGGGACAGGGGGGACTATGGCTACACCTTC.

The chain uses TRBV7-2 and TRBJ2-2, with 12 bases fitting TRBD1. The CDR3 has 15 residues. Per germline, CDR1 SGHTA and CDR2 FQGNSA. V gave up 3 bases and J gave up 7 bases; unmatched junction bases: 3. The CDR3 DNA is TGTGCCAGCAGCTTTAGGGACAGGGGGCGCGGGGAGCTGTTTTTT. This translates into CASSFRDRGRGELFF.

J is TRBJ2-1 and V is TRBV29-1; 10 bases line up with TRBD2. Germline CDR1 SQVTM, CDR2 ANQGSEA. V dropped 3 bases and J dropped 9; count of bases not matched to a gene: 8. The CDR3 extends over 14 amino acids. Written as DNA, the CDR3 is TGCAGCGTTGATGGGAAGCGGGGGGGCATTGAGCAGTTCTTC. It codes for CSVDGKRGGIEQFF.

The J gene is TRBJ2-3, the V gene TRBV5-4, with 13 bases aligning to TRBD2. Germline V lookup: CDR1 SGHNT, CDR2 YYREEE (reference sequence). This CDR3 comprises 15 residues. Losses at the gene ends were 5 bases for V and 7 bases for J; bases not matched to a gene: 7. DNA of the CDR3: TGTGCCAGCAGTACGGGACTAGCGGGAAAACATACGCAGTATTTT. This encodes CASSTGLAGKHTQYF.

The chain employs TRBV6-5 and TRBJ1-5; a weak D match, TRBD1 (6 bases). This CDR3 is 15 amino acids long. V was clipped by 6 bases and J by 2 bases, with 14 bases between them. The germline gives CDR1 MNHEY, CDR2 SVGAGI. The CDR3 spells CASRHNRDGNQPQHF. CDR3 bases: TGTGCCAGCAGACATAACAGGGACGGCAATCAGCCCCAGCATTTT.

J is TRBJ2-1 and V is TRBV15; 11 bases match TRBD2. Trimming took 5 bases from V and 4 from J; bases not matched to a gene: 7. The germline gives CDR1 LNHNV, CDR2 YYDKDF (reference sequence). The length of the CDR3 is 16 residues. Written as DNA, the CDR3 is TGTGCCACCAGCCGCATCCGACTAGCGGGGTACAATGAGCAGTTCTTC. It is translated as CATSRIRLAGYNEQFF.

V is TRBV5-1 and J is TRBJ1-1; D may be TRBD1 (5 bases). V lost 4 bases to trimming and J lost 3 bases, with 13 bases between them. The CDR3 has 14 residues. Germline V CDR1 and CDR2: SGHRS, YFSETQ. The DNA of the CDR3 is TGCGCCAGCAGCGAGCAGGGTAGTTACACTGAAGCTTTCTTT. Translated, it gives CASSEQGSYTEAFF.

This chain connects TRBV6-5 to TRBJ2-5; 8 bases map to TRBD2. Per the germline V gene, CDR1 is MNHEY and CDR2 is SVGAGI. This CDR3 spans 14 amino acids. Trimming took 7 bases from V and 3 from J; bases not matched to a gene: 7. The chain's CDR3 is CASKASGFEETQYF. The CDR3 DNA reads TGTGCCAGCAAGGCTAGCGGGTTTGAAGAGACCCAGTACTTC.

This chain connects TRBV19 to TRBJ1-2; D possibly corresponds to TRBD1 (6 bases). CDR1 and CDR2 (germline): LNHDA, SQIVND (reference sequence). Trimming stripped 5 bases from V and 1 base from J, with 11 bases between. The CDR3 totals 14 residues. The CDR3: CASSGRDNNYGYTF. CDR3 nucleotide sequence: TGTGCCAGTAGTGGGAGGGACAATAACTATGGCTACACCTTC.

The chain combines TRBV3-1 (or the pseudogene TRBV3-2) with TRBJ2-5; no clear D. Looked up from germline, CDR1 is LGHDT and CDR2 is YNNKEL (reference sequence). This CDR3 has 14 amino acids. V was clipped by 1 base and J by 4 bases, with 10 bases between them. CDR3 loop: CASSQVYSRETQYF. The DNA for the CDR3 is TGTGCCAGCAGCCAAGTTTACAGCAGAGAGACCCAGTACTTC.

The chain couples TRBV12-1 to TRBJ2-2; TRBD1 is the table's D call and was not checked against the DNA. TRBV12-1 is a pseudogene. The CDR3 totals 20 residues. This CDR3 is CASSFVDTLNAPTNTGELFF. In nucleotides, the CDR3 is TGTGCCAGCAGCTTTGTGGACACATTAAACGCACCGACGAACACCGGGGAGCTGTTTTTT.